The source of this T cell receptor (beta chain) is a study of blood T cell repertoires in COVID-19 (dated by TCRdb to about 2020). For the wider study: Samples from collaborators originated in the United States, Italy and Spain and spanned both the acute and convalescent phases of COVID-19. The repertoires were made available in a free public database intended to serve as a resource for research on the immune response to SARS-CoV-2. Nearly every sample came with metadata listing a de-identified subject ID, COVID-19 status, age in years and sex. The dataset comprised deeply sampled blood TCRbeta repertoires from subjects exposed to, actively infected with, or recovered from COVID-19. Where available, HLA class I and class II types were obtained from metadata supplied by the sample provider rather than from assay-based typing. The prospective study material was composed of cDNA or gDNA derived from T cells, B-cell-depleted T cells, or PBMCs. Samples were obtained from the ongoing ImmuneRACE study (first 160 participants) and from about 1,300 subjects provided by 6 global collaborators.

TCRbeta CDR3 regions were amplified from genomic DNA using the immunoSEQ Assay, a bias-controlled multiplex PCR. The published analysis was carried out like this. The number of nucleated cells in each sample was estimated from the amplification of reference gene primers within the assay. To quantify the absolute abundance of each unique TCRbeta CDR3 rearrangement, sequence reads were collapsed and filtered. Productive Simpson clonality was computed per sample as the square root of Simpson's diversity index over productive rearrangements. TCRdb provides this immuneACCESS table in a form limited to in-frame rearrangements. Some clones are lacking; in checked studies, under half of them reflect an unresolved V gene, and why the rest are absent is not known. V, J and clone size were drawn from that table, and D and trimming were deduced from the DNA. A total of tens of thousands of clones appear in this sample, 70% to 90% of them only once. Of the sample, 4.3% is held by the ten largest clones.

The full study reports these points: The quantity of clinical and demographic metadata differed by source and by participant and was supplied without curation.

Whole blood was collected in K2EDTA tubes by collaborating institutions according to the institutions' own protocols. For TCRbeta analysis, collaborators shipped samples in one of three forms: frozen whole blood, isolated PBMCs, or DNA extracted from either of those sample types. About this clone itself: Its antigen has not been determined. Per-base quality was not reported, and no clone a single base away is much larger than it.

This receptor was identified in a man aged 55-75 years with acute or convalescent COVID-19. The sample comprised peripheral blood.

The nucleotides are TGCGCCAGCAGCCAAGATGGCGCAGCGATCACCGGGGAGCTGTTTTTT. This codes for CASSQDGAAITGELFF. The chain uses TRBV4-3 and TRBJ2-2; there is no confident call for the D gene. Including cysteine and phenylalanine, the CDR3 has 16 amino acids. Here the CDR3 DNA is all that survives: 48 bases in frame from base 1. For CDR1 and CDR2, the germline V gene lists LGHNA and YSLEER. A distance of 12 bases separates the germline ends of V and J, which lose 0 bases and 4 bases respectively.